This TCR beta chain was identified during a study of blood T cell repertoires in COVID-19. In the study overall: The samples span acute and convalescent COVID-19 from the United States, Italy and Spain. PBMCs, B-cell-depleted T cells, or T cells were the source of the cDNA or gDNA that made up the material.

The CDR3 is 14 residues long. Germline CDR1 reads MNHEY; CDR2 reads SVGEGT. V dropped 5 bases and J dropped 5; count of bases not matched to a gene: 7. Sequencing was performed with immunoSEQ multiplex PCR; in TCRdb, only in-frame clones are kept and a portion is missing. This table holds about 83,000 clones, 75% to 90% found once. Material: peripheral blood. The sequence was obtained from a woman aged 50 to 60 with active or convalescent COVID-19. This chain joins TRBV6-2 or TRBV6-3 and TRBJ1-2; 8 nucleotides align to TRBD1. CDR3 DNA sequence: TGTGCCAGCAGTATCGACAGGGGTGTTTATGGCTACACCTTC. This gives the protein CASSIDRGVYGYTF.